The rows below give T cell receptor beta chains drawn from one sample of a study of blood T cell repertoires in COVID-19. Profiled with immunoSEQ multiplex PCR; TCRdb holds only in-frame clones, not every one. The data contain some 260,000 clones, roughly 86% of them seen just once; the ten biggest clones take up about 0.7%. Material: peripheral blood. The receptor set was obtained from a human donor in a cohort sampled during active COVID-19. Each CDR3 is given without its conserved first and last residue.

TRBV9,TRBJ2-2,ASSIHGQHTGELF
TRBV5-5,TRBJ2-3,ASSPGTSSTDTQY
TRBV7-9,TRBJ2-1,ASSLARGGFVDEQF
TRBV7-2,TRBJ1-2,ASSLAARGQGGYT
TRBV7-6,TRBJ1-1,ASSLTDRADTEAF
TRBV5-6,TRBJ1-5,ASSLITEGQPQH
TRBV30,TRBJ1-3,AWIGQGRNTIY
TRBV28,TRBJ1-1,ASSPSRTGGEFTEAF
TRBV27,TRBJ1-1,ASSLWYGTEAF
TRBV3-1/TRBV3-2,TRBJ2-2,ASSLRTRGGRGTGELF
TRBV7-9,TRBJ1-2,ASSWIDRTNYGYT
TRBV27,TRBJ2-1,ASSYGRFVNEQF
TRBV11-2,TRBJ2-7,ASSPAGLASYEQY
TRBV7-2,TRBJ2-1,ASSLLGTVYNEQF
TRBV4-3,TRBJ2-1,ASSRRGTSTSYNEQF
TRBV19,TRBJ1-6,ASSIGLEGWGNSPLH